The sequence of this TCR beta chain was determined in a study of spatial heterogeneity in lung cancer. Overall study context: The mean occurrence of each unique TCR and UMI combination in raw reads exceeded nine. Whole-study results and caveats: The study found that expanded intratumoral alpha and beta TCR counts tracked tumor mutation counts.

Time point meaning: sample taken at primary tumor resection. Frozen PBMC, nontumor lung or tumor provided whole RNA, which was sequenced unsorted. In TCRdb, the 5' RACE reads were re-called with MiXCR into one record per CDR3 protein. The data hold about 15,000 distinct CDR3 sequences, with around 6.6% observed a single time. Remarks on this clonotype: Its specificity is not known.

Germline lookup yields CDR1 MNHNY and CDR2 SVGAGI (reference sequence). V gave up 3 bases and J gave up 1 base; unmatched junction bases: 9. The CDR3 length is 19 residues. The V gene is TRBV6-6, the J gene TRBJ2-3; 14 bases are shared with TRBD2. Sequencing was performed on lung tumor tissue, taken at surgery. The sequence came from a male donor with early-stage non-small cell lung cancer. CDR3 residues: CASSYTGTSGGLGTDTQYF. In DNA, the CDR3 is TGTGCCAGCAGTTATACTGGGACTAGCGGGGGCCTCGGCACAGATACGCAGTATTTT.